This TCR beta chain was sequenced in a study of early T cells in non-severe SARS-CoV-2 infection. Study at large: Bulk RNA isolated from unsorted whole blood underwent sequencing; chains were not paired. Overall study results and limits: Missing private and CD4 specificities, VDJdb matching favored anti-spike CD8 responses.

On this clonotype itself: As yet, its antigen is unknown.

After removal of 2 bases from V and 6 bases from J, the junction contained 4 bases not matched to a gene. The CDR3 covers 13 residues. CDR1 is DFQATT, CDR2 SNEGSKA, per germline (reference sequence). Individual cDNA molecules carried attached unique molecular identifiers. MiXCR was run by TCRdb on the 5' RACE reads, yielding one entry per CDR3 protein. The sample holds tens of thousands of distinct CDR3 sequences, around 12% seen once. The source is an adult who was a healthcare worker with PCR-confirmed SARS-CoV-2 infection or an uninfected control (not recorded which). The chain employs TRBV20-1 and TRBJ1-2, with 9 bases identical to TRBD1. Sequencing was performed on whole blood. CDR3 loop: CSARTTGGHGYTF. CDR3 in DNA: TGCAGTGCTAGAACGACAGGGGGACATGGCTACACCTTC.